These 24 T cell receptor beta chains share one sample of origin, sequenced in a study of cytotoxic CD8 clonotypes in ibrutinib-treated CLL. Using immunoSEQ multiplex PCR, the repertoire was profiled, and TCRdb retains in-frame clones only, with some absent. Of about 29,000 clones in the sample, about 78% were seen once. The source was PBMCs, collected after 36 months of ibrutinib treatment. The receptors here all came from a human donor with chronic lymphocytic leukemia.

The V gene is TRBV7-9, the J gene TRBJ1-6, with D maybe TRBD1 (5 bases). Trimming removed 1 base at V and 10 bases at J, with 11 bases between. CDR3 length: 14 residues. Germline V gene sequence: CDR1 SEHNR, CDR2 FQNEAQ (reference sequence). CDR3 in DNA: TGTGCCAGCAGCTTAGGCGGGAGGGGATCACCCCTCCACTTT. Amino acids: CASSLGGRGSPLHF.

The CDR3 is CASRFTGPESGANVLTF. The CDR3 DNA reads TGTGCCAGTAGATTTACGGGCCCGGAATCTGGGGCCAACGTCCTGACTTTC. V gene TRBV19 combines with J gene TRBJ2-6; D is undetermined. CDR1 and CDR2 (germline): LNHDA, SQIVND (reference sequence). V lost 6 bases to trimming and J lost 1 base, with 16 bases between them. This CDR3 has 17 residues.

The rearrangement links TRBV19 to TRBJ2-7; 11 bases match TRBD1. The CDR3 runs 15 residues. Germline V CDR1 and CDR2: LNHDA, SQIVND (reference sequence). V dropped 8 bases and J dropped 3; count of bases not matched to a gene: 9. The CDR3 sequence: CASSPLGTGGYEQYF. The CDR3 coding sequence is TGTGCCAGTTCTCCCTTGGGGACAGGGGGCTACGAGCAGTACTTC.

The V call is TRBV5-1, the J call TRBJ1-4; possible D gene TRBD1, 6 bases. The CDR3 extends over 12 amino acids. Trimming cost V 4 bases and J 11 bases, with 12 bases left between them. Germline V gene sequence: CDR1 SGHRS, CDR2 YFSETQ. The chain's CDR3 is CASSPGRGKLFF. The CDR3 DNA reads TGCGCCAGCAGCCCAGGGAGGGGGAAACTGTTTTTT.

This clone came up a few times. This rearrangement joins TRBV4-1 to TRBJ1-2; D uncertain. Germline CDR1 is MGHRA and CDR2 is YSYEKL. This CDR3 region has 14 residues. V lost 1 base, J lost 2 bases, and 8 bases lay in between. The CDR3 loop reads CASSQGTGNYGYTF. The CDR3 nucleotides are TGCGCCAGCAGCCAAGGAACCGGAAACTATGGCTACACCTTC.

In nucleotides, the CDR3 is TGTGCCAGCACCCCGACAGGGTGGGATCAGCCCCAGCATTTT. It translates to CASTPTGWDQPQHF. The V gene is TRBV6-6, the J gene TRBJ1-5; 7 positions match TRBD1. There are 14 residues in the CDR3. The V gene end was trimmed by 7 bases and the J gene end by 5 bases; junction bases not matched to a gene: 8. The V gene's germline CDR1 is MNHNY and CDR2 SVGAGI (reference sequence).

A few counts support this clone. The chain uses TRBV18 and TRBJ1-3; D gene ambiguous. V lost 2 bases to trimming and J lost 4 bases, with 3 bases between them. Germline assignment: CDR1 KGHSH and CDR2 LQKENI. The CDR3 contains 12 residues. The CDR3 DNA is TGTGCCAGCTCACCAAGCGGAAACACCATATATTTT. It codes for CASSPSGNTIYF. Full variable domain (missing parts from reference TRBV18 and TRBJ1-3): NAGVMQNPRHLVRRRGQEARLRCSPMKGHSHVYWYRQLPEEGLKFMVYLQKENIIDESGMPKERFSAEFPKEGPSILRIQQVVRGDSAAYFCASSPSGNTIYFGEGSWLTVV.

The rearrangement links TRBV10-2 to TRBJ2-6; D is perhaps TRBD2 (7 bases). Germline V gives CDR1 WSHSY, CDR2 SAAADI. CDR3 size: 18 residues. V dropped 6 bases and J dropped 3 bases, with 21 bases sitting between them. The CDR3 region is CASRRGGSTSLGANVLTF. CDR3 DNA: TGCGCCAGCAGGAGGGGGGGCTCTACCTCTCTTGGGGCCAACGTCCTGACTTTC.

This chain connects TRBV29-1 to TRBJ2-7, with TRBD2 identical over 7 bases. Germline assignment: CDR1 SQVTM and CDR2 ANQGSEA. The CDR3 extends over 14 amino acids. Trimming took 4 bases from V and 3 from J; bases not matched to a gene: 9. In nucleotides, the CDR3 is TGCAGCGTTGTGTTTTCTCGGGGGGACTACGAGCAGTACTTC. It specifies CSVVFSRGDYEQYF.

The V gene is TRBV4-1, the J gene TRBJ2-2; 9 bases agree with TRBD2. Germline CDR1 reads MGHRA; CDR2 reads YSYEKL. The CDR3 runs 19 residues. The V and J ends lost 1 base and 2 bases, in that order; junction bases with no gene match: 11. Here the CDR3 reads CASSQVVGSGGRNTGELFF. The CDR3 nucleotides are TGCGCCAGCAGCCAAGTTGTGGGCAGCGGGGGGCGAAACACCGGGGAGCTGTTTTTT.

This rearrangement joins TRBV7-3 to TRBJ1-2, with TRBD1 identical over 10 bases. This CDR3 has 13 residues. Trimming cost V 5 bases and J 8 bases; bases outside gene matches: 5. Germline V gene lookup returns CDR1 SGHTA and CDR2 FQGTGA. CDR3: CASSPGTGEGYTF. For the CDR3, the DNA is TGTGCCAGCAGCCCCGGGACAGGGGAAGGCTACACCTTC.

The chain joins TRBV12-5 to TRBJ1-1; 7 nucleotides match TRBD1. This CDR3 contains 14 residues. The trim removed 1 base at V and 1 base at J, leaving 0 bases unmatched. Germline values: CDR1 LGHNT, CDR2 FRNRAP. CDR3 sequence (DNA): TGTGCTAGTGGTTTGGGACAGGGGAACACTGAAGCTTTCTTT. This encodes CASGLGQGNTEAFF.

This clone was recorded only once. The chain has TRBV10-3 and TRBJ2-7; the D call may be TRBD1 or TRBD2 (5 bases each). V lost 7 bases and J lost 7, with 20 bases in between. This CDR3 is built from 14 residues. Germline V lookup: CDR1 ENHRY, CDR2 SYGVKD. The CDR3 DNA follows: TGTGCCATCAATGACGAGGGACGGCTTGAAGAGCAGTACTTC. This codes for CAINDEGRLEEQYF.

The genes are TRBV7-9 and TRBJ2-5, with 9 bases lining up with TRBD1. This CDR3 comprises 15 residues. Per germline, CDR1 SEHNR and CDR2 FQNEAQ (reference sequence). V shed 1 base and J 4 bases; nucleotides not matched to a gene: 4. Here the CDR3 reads CASSLGWTGAETQYF. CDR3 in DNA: TGTGCCAGCAGCTTAGGCTGGACAGGGGCAGAGACCCAGTACTTC.

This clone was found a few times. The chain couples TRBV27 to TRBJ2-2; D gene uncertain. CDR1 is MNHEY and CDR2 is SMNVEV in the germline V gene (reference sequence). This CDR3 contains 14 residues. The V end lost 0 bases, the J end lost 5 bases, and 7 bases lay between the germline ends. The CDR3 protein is CASSLSLGTGELFF. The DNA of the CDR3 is TGTGCCAGCAGTTTATCGTTGGGAACCGGGGAGCTGTTTTTT.

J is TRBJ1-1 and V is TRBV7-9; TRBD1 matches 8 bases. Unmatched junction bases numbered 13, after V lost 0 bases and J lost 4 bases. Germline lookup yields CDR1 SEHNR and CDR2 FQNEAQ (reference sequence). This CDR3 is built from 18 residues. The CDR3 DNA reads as TGTGCCAGCAGCTTAGCGCAAGGCAGGGGGCTAAGGGTCACTGAAGCTTTCTTT. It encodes CASSLAQGRGLRVTEAFF.

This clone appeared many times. Here the CDR3 reads CATSSGPPGQGYGYTF. The CDR3 coding sequence is TGTGCCACCAGCAGTGGACCCCCGGGACAGGGGTATGGCTACACCTTC. The chain carries TRBV15 and TRBJ1-2; 10 bases map to TRBD1. The ends lost 3 bases at V and 5 bases at J; junction bases unmatched: 9. The CDR3 runs to 16 residues. Germline V gene sequence: CDR1 LNHNV, CDR2 YYDKDF (reference sequence).

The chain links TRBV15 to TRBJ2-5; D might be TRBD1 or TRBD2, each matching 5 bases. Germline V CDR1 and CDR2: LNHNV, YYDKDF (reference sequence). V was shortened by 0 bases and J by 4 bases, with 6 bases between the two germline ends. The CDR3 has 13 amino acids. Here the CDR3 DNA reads TGTGCCACCAGCAGAGAGGGGGTAGAGACCCAGTACTTC. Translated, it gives CATSREGVETQYF.

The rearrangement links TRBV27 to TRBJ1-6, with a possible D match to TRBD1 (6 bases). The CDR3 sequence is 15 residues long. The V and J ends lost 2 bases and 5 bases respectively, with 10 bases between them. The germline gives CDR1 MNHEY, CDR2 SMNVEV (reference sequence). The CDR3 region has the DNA TGTGCCAGCAGTTTAGCAGGGGCGAATAATTCACCCCTCCACTTT. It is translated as CASSLAGANNSPLHF.

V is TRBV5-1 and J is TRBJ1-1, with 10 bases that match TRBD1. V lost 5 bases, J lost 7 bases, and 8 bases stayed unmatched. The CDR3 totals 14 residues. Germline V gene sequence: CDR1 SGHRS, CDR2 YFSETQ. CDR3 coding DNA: TGCGCCAGCAGACCCGGGACAGGGGATGATGAAGCTTTCTTT. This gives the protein CASRPGTGDDEAFF. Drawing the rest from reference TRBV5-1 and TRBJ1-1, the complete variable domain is KAGVTQTPRYLIKTRGQQVTLSCSPISGHRSVSWYQQTPGQGLQFLFEYFSETQRNKGNFPGRFSGRQFSNSRSEMNVSTLELGDSALYLCASRPGTGDDEAFFGQGTRLTVV.

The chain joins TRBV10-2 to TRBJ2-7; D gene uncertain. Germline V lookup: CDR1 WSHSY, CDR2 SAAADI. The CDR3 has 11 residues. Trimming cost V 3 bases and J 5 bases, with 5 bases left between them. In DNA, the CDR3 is TGCGCCAGCAGTGACCGAAACGAGCAGTACTTC. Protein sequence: CASSDRNEQYF.

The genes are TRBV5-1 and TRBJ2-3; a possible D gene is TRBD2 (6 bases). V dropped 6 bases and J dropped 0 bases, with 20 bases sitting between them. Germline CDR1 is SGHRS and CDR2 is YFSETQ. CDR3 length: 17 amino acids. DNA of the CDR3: TGCGCCAGCACCCCCTCTTCGGGCGGGGCTAGCACAGATACGCAGTATTTT. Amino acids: CASTPSSGGASTDTQYF.

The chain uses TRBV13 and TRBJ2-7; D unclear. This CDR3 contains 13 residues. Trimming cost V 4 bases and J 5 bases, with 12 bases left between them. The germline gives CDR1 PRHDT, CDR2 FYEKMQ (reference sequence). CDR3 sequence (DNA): TGTGCCAGCAGCTCCACCCGAATCAACGAGCAGTACTTC. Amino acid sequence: CASSSTRINEQYF.

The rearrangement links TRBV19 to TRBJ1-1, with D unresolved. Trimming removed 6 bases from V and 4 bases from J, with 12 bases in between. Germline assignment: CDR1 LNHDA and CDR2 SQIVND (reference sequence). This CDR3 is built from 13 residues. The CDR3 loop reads CASRIAAGTEAFF. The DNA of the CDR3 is TGTGCCAGTAGAATTGCGGCGGGCACTGAAGCTTTCTTT.